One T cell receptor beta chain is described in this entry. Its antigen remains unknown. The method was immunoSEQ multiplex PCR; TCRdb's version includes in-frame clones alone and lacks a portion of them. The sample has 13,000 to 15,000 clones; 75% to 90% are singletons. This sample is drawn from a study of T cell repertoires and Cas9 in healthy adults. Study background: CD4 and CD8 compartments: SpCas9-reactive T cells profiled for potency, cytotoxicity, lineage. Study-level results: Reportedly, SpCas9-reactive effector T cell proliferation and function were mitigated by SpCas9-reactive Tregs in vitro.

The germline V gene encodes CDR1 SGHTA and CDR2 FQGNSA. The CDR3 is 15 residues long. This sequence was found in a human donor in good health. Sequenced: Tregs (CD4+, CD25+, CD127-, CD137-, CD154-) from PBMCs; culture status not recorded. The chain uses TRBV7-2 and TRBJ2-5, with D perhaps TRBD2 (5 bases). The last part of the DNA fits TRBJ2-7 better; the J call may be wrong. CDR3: CASSLALVSGYEQYF. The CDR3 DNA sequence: TGTGCCAGCAGCTTAGCGCTTGTATCGGGGTACGAGCAGTACTTC.